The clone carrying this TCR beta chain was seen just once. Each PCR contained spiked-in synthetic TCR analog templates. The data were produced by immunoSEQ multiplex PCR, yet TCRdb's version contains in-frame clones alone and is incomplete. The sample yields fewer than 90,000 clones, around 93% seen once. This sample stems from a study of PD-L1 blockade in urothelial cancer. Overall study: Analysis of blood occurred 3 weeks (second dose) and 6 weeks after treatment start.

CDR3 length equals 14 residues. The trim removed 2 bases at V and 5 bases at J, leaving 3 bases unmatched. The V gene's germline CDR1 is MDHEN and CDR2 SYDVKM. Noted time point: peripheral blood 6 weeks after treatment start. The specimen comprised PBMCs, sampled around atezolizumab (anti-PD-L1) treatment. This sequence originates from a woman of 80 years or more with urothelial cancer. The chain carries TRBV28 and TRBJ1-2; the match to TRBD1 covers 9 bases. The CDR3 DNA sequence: TGTGCCAGCAGTTTACGGGACAGGGTATATGGCTACACCTTC. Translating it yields CASSLRDRVYGYTF.